The 8 T cell receptor beta chains reported below all come from one sample, sequenced in a study of blood T cell repertoires in COVID-19. Measured with immunoSEQ multiplex PCR; TCRdb has only the in-frame clones, and not every one. Among about 200,000 clones listed, about 88% were seen once. The sample was peripheral blood. The receptors shown here come from a man aged 60 to 75 with acute or convalescent COVID-19.

This chain joins TRBV3-1 (or the pseudogene TRBV3-2) and TRBJ2-5; 10 bases match TRBD2. The CDR3 totals 15 residues. CDR1 is LGHDT and CDR2 is YNNKEL in the germline V gene (reference sequence). The junction had 5 bases not matched to a gene; V was cut back by 4 bases and J by 3 bases. DNA for the CDR3: TGTGCCAGCAGCCCGTTACTAGCGGGGAAAGAGACCCAGTACTTC. Protein sequence: CASSPLLAGKETQYF.

This clone is a singleton in its sample. The rearrangement links TRBV10-3 to TRBJ2-2, with 10 nucleotides matching TRBD1. V trimming: 4 bases; J trimming: 6 bases; junction bases outside the gene matches: 2. Germline values: CDR1 ENHRY, CDR2 SYGVKD. The CDR3 is 14 amino acids. CDR3 region: CAISGGTGAGELFF. CDR3 DNA sequence: TGTGCCATCAGTGGGGGGACAGGGGCCGGGGAGCTGTTTTTT.

This clone has only one observation. This chain joins TRBV7-9 and TRBJ2-1; D uncertain. The CDR3 covers 12 residues. Germline V gives CDR1 SEHNR, CDR2 FQNEAQ (reference sequence). The V end was cut by 2 bases, the J end by 5 bases, with 4 bases between. The CDR3 sequence: CASSLFNNEQFF. The CDR3 DNA reads as TGTGCCAGCAGCTTATTTAACAATGAGCAGTTCTTC.

The V call is TRBV12-3 or TRBV12-4, the J call TRBJ1-1; no definite D call. This CDR3 is 13 amino acids long. V dropped 1 base and J dropped 3 bases, with 6 bases sitting between them. In nucleotides, the CDR3 is TGTGCCAGCAGTTTAGGACTTTACACTGAAGCTTTCTTT. This encodes CASSLGLYTEAFF.

This clone was seen a handful of times. This chain joins TRBV6-6 and TRBJ1-4, with no clear D. Germline V gives CDR1 MNHNY, CDR2 SVGAGI (reference sequence). The CDR3 is made up of 15 amino acids. The germline V and J ends were trimmed by 7 bases and 0 bases, with 12 bases remaining between them. CDR3 amino acids: CASTWRSATNEKLFF. DNA for the CDR3: TGTGCCAGCACCTGGAGGTCCGCAACTAATGAAAAACTGTTTTTT.

This sequence joins TRBV10-3 and TRBJ2-7; D might be TRBD1 (6 bases). V was pared by 6 bases and J by 0 bases, with 15 bases between. In germline, CDR1 is ENHRY, CDR2 SYGVKD. The CDR3 spans 15 residues. The CDR3 DNA reads as TGTGCCATCAGCGACGGATGGGACACCTCCTACGAGCAGTACTTC. Translating gives CAISDGWDTSYEQYF.

The rearrangement joins TRBV6-5 to TRBJ2-2; D gene uncertain. The V and J ends lost 7 bases and 7 bases respectively, with 7 bases between them. The CDR3 runs to 11 residues. Germline CDR1 MNHEY, CDR2 SVGAGI. The CDR3 sequence: CASTPGGELFF. DNA of the CDR3: TGTGCCAGCACCCCCGGCGGGGAGCTGTTTTTT.

In DNA, the CDR3 is TGTGCCAGCAGCTCTGCAGGGGCCTACAATGAGCAGTTCTTC. It codes for CASSSAGAYNEQFF. The chain joins TRBV7-9 to TRBJ2-1; possible D gene TRBD1, 6 bases. Germline-derived CDR1 and CDR2 are SEHNR and FQNEAQ (reference sequence). V lost 4 bases and J 2 bases, leaving 9 bases between the germline ends. The CDR3 covers 14 residues. Together with reference TRBV7-9 and TRBJ2-1, the CDR3 gives the full variable domain: DTGVSQNPRHKITKRGQNVTFRCDPISEHNRLYWYRQTLGQGPEFLTYFQNEAQLEKSRLLSDRFSAERPKGSFSTLEIQRTEQGDSAMYLCASSSAGAYNEQFFGPGTRLTVL.